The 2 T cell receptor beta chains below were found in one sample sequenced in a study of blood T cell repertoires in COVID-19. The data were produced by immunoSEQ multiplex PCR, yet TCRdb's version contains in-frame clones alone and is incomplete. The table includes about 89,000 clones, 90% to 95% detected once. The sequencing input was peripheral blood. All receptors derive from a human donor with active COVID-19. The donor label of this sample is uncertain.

CDR3 amino acids: CATSDPRVREQFF. CDR3 coding DNA: TGTGCCACCAGTGACCCCCGGGTCCGCGAGCAGTTCTTC. V and J are TRBV24-1 and TRBJ2-1; D gene uncertain. CDR3 size: 13 residues. The V gene's germline CDR1 is KGHDR and CDR2 SFDVKD. The V end was cut by 4 bases, the J end by 10 bases, with 13 bases between.

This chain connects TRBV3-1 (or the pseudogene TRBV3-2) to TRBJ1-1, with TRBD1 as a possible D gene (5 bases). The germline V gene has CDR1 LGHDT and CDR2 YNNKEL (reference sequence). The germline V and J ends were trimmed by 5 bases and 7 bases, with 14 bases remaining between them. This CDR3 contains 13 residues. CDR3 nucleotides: TGTGCCAGCAGCGGGGCTTTTCTCAGTGAAGCTTTCTTT. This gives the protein CASSGAFLSEAFF.